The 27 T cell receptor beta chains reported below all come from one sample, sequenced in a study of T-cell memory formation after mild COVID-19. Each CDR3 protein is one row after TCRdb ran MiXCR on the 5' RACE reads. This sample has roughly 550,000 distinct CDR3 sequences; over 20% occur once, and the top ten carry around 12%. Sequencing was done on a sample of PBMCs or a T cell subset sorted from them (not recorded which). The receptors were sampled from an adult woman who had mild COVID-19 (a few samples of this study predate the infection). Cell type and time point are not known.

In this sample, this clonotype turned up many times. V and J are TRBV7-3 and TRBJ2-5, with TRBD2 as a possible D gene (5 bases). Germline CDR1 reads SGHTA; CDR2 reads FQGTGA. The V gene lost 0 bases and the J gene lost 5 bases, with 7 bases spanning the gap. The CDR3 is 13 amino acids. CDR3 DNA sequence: TGTGCCAGCAGCTTAACGTCGGGGGAGACCCAGTACTTC. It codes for CASSLTSGETQYF. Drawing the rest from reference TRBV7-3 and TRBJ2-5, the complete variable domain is GAGVSQTPSNKVTEKGKYVELRCDPISGHTALYWYRQSLGQGPEFLIYFQGTGAADDSGLPNDRFFAVRPEGSVSTLKIQRTERGDSAVYLCASSLTSGETQYFGPGTRLLVL.

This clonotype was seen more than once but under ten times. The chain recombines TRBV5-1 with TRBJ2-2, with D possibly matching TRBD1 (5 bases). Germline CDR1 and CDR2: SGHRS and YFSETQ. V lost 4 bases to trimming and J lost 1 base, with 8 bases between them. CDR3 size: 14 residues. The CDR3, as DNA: TGCGCCAGCAGCGCGACAGAGAACACCGGGGAGCTGTTTTTT. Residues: CASSATENTGELFF.

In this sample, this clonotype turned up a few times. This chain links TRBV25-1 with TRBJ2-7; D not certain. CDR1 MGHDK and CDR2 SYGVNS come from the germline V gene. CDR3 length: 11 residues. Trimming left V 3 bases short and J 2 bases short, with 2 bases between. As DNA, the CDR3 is TGTGCCAGCAGTGACCCCTACGAGCAGTACTTC. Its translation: CASSDPYEQYF.

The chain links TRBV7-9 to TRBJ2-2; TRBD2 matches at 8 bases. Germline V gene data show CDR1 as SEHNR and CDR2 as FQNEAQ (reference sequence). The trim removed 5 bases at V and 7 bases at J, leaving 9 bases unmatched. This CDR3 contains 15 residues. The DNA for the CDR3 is TGTGCCAGCAGCCCAGCGCGGGGGGCCAACGGGGAGCTGTTTTTT. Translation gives CASSPARGANGELFF.

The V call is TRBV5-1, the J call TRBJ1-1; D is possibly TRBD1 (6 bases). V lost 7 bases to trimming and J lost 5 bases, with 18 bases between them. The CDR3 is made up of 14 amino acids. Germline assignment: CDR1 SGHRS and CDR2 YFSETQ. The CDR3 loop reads CASSKQGVETEAFF. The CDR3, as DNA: TGCGCCAGCTCGAAACAGGGTGTGGAGACTGAAGCTTTCTTT. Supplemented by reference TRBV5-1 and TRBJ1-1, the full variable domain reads KAGVTQTPRYLIKTRGQQVTLSCSPISGHRSVSWYQQTPGQGLQFLFEYFSETQRNKGNFPGRFSGRQFSNSRSEMNVSTLELGDSALYLCASSKQGVETEAFFGQGTRLTVV.

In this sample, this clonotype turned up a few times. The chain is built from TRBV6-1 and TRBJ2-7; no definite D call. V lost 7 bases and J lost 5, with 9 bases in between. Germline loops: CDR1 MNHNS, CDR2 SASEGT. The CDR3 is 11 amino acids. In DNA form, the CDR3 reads TGTGCCAGCACCCAAATCAACGAGCAGTACTTC. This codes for CASTQINEQYF.

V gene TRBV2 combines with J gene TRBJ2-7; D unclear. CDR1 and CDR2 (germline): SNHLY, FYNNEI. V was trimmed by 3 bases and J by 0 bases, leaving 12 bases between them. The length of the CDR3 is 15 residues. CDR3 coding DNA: TGTGCCAGCAGTGAGGCCCTCCGAAGCTCCTACGAGCAGTACTTC. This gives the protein CASSEALRSSYEQYF.

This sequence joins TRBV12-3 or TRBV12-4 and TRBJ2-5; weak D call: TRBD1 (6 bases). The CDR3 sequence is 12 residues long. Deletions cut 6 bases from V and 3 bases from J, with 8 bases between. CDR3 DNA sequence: TGTGCCAGCAGACAGGGTGAAGAGACCCAGTACTTC. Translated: CASRQGEETQYF.

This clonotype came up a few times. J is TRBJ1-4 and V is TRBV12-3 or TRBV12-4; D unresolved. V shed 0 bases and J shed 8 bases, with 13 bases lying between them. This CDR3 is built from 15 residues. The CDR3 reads CASSLAPLGSEKLFF. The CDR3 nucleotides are TGTGCCAGCAGTTTAGCCCCTCTGGGAAGCGAAAAACTGTTTTTT.

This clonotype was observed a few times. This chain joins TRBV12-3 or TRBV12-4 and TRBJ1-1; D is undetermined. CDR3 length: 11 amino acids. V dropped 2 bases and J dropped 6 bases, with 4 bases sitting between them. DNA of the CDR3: TGTGCCAGCAGTTTATACCCTGAAGCTTTCTTT. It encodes CASSLYPEAFF.

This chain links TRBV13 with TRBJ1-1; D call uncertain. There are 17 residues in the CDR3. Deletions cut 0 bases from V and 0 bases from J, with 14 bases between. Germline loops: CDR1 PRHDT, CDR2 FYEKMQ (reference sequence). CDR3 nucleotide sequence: TGTGCCAGCAGCTTAGGGAAGGGTTGGTACATGAACACTGAAGCTTTCTTT. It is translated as CASSLGKGWYMNTEAFF. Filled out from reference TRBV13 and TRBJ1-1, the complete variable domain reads AAGVIQSPRHLIKEKRETATLKCYPIPRHDTVYWYQQGPGQDPQFLISFYEKMQSDKGSIPDRFSAQQFSDYHSELNMSSLELGDSALYFCASSLGKGWYMNTEAFFGQGTRLTVV.

The CDR3 loop is CASSRSSGSLFEQYF. The CDR3 DNA follows: TGTGCCAGCAGCAGGTCTAGCGGGAGTTTGTTCGAGCAGTACTTC. V is TRBV7-9 and J is TRBJ2-7; 10 positions agree with TRBD2. Trimming cost V 5 bases and J 6 bases; bases outside gene matches: 10. The CDR3 has 15 amino acids. The germline CDR1 and CDR2 sequences are SEHNR and FQNEAQ (reference sequence).

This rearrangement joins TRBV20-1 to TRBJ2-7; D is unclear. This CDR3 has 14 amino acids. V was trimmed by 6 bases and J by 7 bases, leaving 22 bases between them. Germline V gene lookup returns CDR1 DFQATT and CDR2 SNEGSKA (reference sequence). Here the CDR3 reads CSAILPGPNREQYF. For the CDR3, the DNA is TGCAGTGCCATATTACCGGGTCCTAACAGAGAGCAGTACTTC.

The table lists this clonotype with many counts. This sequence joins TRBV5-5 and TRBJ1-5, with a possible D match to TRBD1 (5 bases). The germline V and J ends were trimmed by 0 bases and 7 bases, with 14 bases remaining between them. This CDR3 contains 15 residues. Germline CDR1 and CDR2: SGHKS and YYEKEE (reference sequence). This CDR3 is CASSLEGAPRQPQHF. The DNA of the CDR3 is TGTGCCAGCAGCTTGGAAGGGGCCCCCCGACAGCCCCAGCATTTT.

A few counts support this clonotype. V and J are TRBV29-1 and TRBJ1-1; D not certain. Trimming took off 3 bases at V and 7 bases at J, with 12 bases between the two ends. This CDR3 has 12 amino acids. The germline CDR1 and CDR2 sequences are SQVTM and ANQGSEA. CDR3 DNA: TGCAGCGTTGACAGGCCTGGCGTTGAAGCTTTCTTT. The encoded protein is CSVDRPGVEAFF.

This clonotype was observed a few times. The CDR3 reads CASSQRIAGVTTDTQYF. DNA of the CDR3: TGCGCCAGCAGTCAGCGAATAGCGGGGGTAACCACAGATACGCAGTATTTT. V gene TRBV23-1 combines with J gene TRBJ2-3, with 9 bases lining up with TRBD2. TRBV23-1 is recorded as an ORF, its role being uncertain. The length of the CDR3 is 17 residues. With V trimmed by 3 bases and J by 2 bases, 9 bases remained unmatched.

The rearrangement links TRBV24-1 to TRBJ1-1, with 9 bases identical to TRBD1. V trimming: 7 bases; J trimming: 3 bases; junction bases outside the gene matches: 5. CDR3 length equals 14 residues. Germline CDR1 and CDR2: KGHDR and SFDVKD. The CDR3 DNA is TGTGCCACCAGGGGAAACAGGGGGCACACTGAAGCTTTCTTT. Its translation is CATRGNRGHTEAFF.

The CDR3 region is CASSLRVLETQYF. The CDR3, as DNA: TGTGCCAGCAGCCTCAGGGTTTTGGAGACCCAGTACTTC. The J gene is TRBJ2-5, the V gene TRBV7-6; D is possibly TRBD1 (5 bases). The CDR3 is 13 amino acids. The V end lost 5 bases, the J end lost 5 bases, and 12 bases lay between the germline ends. CDR1 and CDR2 from the germline V gene are SGHVS and FNYEAQ.

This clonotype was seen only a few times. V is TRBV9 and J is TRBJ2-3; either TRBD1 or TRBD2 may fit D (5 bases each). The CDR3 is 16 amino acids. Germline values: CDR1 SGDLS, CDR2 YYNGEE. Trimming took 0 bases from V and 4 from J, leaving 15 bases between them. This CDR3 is CASSVEGEFFADTQYF. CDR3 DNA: TGTGCCAGCAGCGTAGAAGGGGAGTTTTTTGCAGATACGCAGTATTTT.

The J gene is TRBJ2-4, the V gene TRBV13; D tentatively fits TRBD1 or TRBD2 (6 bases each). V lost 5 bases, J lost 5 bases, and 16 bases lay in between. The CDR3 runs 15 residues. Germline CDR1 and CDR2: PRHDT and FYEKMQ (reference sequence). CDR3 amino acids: CASSAYGGLENIQYF. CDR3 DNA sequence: TGTGCCAGCAGCGCATACGGGGGCCTGGAAAACATTCAGTACTTC. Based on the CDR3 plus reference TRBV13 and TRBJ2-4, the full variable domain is AAGVIQSPRHLIKEKRETATLKCYPIPRHDTVYWYQQGPGQDPQFLISFYEKMQSDKGSIPDRFSAQQFSDYHSELNMSSLELGDSALYFCASSAYGGLENIQYFGAGTRLSVL.

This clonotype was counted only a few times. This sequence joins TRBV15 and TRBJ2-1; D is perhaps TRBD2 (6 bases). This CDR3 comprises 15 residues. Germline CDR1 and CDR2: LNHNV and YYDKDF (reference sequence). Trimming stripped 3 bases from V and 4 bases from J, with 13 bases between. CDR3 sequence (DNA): TGTGCCACCAGCAGCCACCAGCGGGTTTACAATGAGCAGTTCTTC. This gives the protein CATSSHQRVYNEQFF.

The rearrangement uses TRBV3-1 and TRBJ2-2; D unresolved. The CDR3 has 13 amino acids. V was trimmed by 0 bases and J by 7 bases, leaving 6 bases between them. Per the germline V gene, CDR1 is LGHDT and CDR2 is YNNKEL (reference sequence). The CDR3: CASSQDSGGELFF. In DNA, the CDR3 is TGTGCCAGCAGCCAAGATTCGGGCGGGGAGCTGTTTTTT.

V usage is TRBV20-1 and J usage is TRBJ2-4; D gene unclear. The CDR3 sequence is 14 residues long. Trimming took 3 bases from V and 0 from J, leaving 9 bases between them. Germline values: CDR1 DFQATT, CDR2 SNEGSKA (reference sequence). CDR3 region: CSASPPIAKNIQYF. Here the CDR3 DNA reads TGCAGTGCTAGTCCGCCGATAGCCAAAAACATTCAGTACTTC.

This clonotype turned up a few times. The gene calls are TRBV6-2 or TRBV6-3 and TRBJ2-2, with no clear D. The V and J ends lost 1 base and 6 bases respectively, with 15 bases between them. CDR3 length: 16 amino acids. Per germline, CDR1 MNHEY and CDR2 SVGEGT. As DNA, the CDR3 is TGTGCCAGCAGTTACTGGACGGCTAATGAGGCCGGGGAGCTGTTTTTT. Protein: CASSYWTANEAGELFF.

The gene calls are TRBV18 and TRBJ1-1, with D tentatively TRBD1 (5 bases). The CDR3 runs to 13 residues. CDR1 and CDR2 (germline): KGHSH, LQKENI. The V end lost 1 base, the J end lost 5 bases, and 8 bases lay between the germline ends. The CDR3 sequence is CASSPRDPTEAFF. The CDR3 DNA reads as TGTGCCAGCTCACCACGGGACCCAACTGAAGCTTTCTTT.

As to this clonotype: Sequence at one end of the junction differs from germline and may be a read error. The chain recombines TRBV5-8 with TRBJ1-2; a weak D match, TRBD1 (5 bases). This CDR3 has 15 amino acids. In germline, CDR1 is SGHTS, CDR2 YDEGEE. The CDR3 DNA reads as TGTGCCAGCACCTTGATGGGACTCCTTAACTATGGCTACACCTTC. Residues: CASTLMGLLNYGYTF.

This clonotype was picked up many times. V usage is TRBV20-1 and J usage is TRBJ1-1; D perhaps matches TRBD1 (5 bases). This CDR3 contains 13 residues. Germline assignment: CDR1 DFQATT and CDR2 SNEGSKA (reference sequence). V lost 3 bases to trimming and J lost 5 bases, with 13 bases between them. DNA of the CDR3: TGCAGTGCTAGGATGGGGGGGAGGACTGAAGCTTTCTTT. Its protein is CSARMGGRTEAFF.